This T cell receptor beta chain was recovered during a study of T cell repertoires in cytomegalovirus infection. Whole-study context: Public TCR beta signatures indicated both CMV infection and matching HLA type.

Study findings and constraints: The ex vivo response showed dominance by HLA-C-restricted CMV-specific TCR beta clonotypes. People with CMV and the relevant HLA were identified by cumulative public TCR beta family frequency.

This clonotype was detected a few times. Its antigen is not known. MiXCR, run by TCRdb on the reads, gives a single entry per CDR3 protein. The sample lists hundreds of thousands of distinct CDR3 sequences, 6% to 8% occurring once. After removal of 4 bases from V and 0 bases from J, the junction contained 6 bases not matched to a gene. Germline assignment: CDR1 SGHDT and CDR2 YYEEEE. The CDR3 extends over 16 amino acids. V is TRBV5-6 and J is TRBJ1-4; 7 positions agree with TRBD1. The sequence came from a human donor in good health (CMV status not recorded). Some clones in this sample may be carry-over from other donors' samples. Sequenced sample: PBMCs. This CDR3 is CASSLIGTATNEKLFF. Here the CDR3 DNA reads TGTGCCAGCAGCCTTATCGGGACAGCAACTAATGAAAAACTGTTTTTT.